Here is one T cell receptor (beta chain) with its context. The sample belongs to a study of blood T cell repertoires in COVID-19. Study in general: Sites in the United States, Italy and Spain provided acute and convalescent COVID-19 samples.

Germline V lookup: CDR1 LGHDT, CDR2 YNNKEL (reference sequence). The CDR3 is made up of 13 amino acids. V was trimmed by 2 bases and J by 3 bases, leaving 7 bases between them. Some clones are missing from TCRdb's copy, which holds only in-frame ones; the method was immunoSEQ multiplex PCR. The table shows fewer than 150,000 clones, with 80% to 85% occurring only once. The participants were between about 18 and 90 years old and came from 24 US areas. Participants had their cohort set by participant-reported clinical history. The sample taken for sequencing was PBMCs or T cells enriched from blood (not recorded which). The rearrangement uses TRBV3-1 (or the pseudogene TRBV3-2) and TRBJ1-2; D not resolved. The TCR sequence derives from a man aged 30-40 years who had recovered from COVID-19. CDR3 nucleotide sequence: TGTGCCAGCAGCCAACCACTCGACTATGGCTACACCTTC. This translates into CASSQPLDYGYTF.